This T cell receptor (beta chain) was sequenced for a study of blood T cell repertoires in COVID-19. In the source study's methods: Estimation of nucleated cell counts was performed using reference gene primer amplification. TCRdb keeps only in-frame clones here, not all; method: immunoSEQ multiplex PCR. V and J calls and clone size follow that table, whereas D and trimming were derived from the DNA. The profile shows roughly 75,000 clones, around 80% of them singletons. Germline loops: CDR1 MDHEN, CDR2 SYDVKM. This CDR3 spans 13 amino acids. Trimming pared 8 bases from V and 3 bases from J, leaving 11 bases between.

This chain joins TRBV28 and TRBJ1-5; the D gene is possibly TRBD1 (5 bases). Sequenced sample: peripheral blood. The sequence came from a man between 45 and 60 years old with COVID-19, enrolled during active disease. The CDR3 bases are TGTGCCAGCGTGACAGATTTCAATCAGCCCCAGCATTTT. This gives the protein CASVTDFNQPQHF. Full variable domain (missing parts from reference TRBV28 and TRBJ1-5): DVKVTQSSRYLVKRTGEKVFLECVQDMDHENMFWYRQDPGLGLRLIYFSYDVKMKEKGDIPEGYSVSREKKERFSLILESASTNQTSMYLCASVTDFNQPQHFGDGTRLSIL.